What follows are 31 T cell receptor beta chains derived from one specimen sequenced in a study of early T cells in non-severe SARS-CoV-2 infection. TCRdb reprocessed the 5' RACE reads with MiXCR, giving one entry per CDR3 protein. The top ten clones hold 1.3% of a sample with 75,000 to 100,000 distinct CDR3 sequences, approximately 15% of them seen once. Sequencing was done on a sample of whole blood. The receptor set was obtained from an adult who was a healthcare worker with PCR-confirmed SARS-CoV-2 infection or an uninfected control (not recorded which).

This clonotype was seen a handful of times. The V call is TRBV5-6, the J call TRBJ2-3; the D gene is possibly TRBD2 (5 bases). The CDR3 has 16 amino acids. From germline, CDR1 is SGHDT and CDR2 YYEEEE. V was clipped by 1 base and J by 2 bases, with 14 bases between them. Here the CDR3 reads CASSLTDYLLTDTQYF. CDR3 DNA: TGTGCCAGCAGCTTGACCGACTACTTACTCACAGATACGCAGTATTTT.

This chain links TRBV12-3 or TRBV12-4 with TRBJ1-1; 7 bases fit TRBD1. Germline trimming cut 3 bases from V and 5 bases from J; bases unmatched to any gene: 6. The CDR3 totals 14 residues. The CDR3 DNA reads TGTGCCAGCAGTTTTAGCAGGGGGAAAACTGAAGCTTTCTTT. It specifies CASSFSRGKTEAFF.

V gene TRBV20-1 combines with J gene TRBJ1-1, with TRBD1 matching 11 bases. CDR1 and CDR2 from the germline V gene are DFQATT and SNEGSKA (reference sequence). The CDR3 has 16 residues. The V segment lost 0 bases and the J segment 3 bases; nucleotides outside the gene matches: 6. The CDR3 loop is CSARDGTGGRYTEAFF. The CDR3 DNA reads as TGCAGTGCTAGAGATGGGACAGGGGGGAGGTACACTGAAGCTTTCTTT.

This clonotype has a handful of counts. J is TRBJ2-1 and V is TRBV20-1; weak D call: TRBD1 (5 bases). The CDR3 is 17 residues long. Trimming removed 0 bases from V and 2 bases from J, with 17 bases in between. In germline, CDR1 is DFQATT, CDR2 SNEGSKA (reference sequence). Here the CDR3 DNA reads TGCAGTGCTAGAGATAAAAGGAAGGGGTCTACCTACAATGAGCAGTTCTTC. Amino acid sequence: CSARDKRKGSTYNEQFF.

The chain employs TRBV29-1 and TRBJ1-1, with D perhaps matching TRBD1 (6 bases). V was trimmed by 4 bases and J by 5 bases, leaving 11 bases between them. This CDR3 is built from 12 residues. Germline assignment: CDR1 SQVTM and CDR2 ANQGSEA. CDR3 residues: CSVAGVGTEAFF. In DNA, the CDR3 is TGCAGCGTTGCAGGGGTTGGTACTGAAGCTTTCTTT.

The rearrangement links TRBV12-5 to TRBJ1-3, with a possible D match to TRBD1 (5 bases). The length of the CDR3 is 17 residues. V shed 6 bases and J shed 1 base, with 19 bases lying between them. From germline, CDR1 is LGHNT and CDR2 FRNRAP. The CDR3 is CASGPGLRSYSGNTIYF. The CDR3 DNA is TGTGCTAGTGGCCCGGGACTGAGGAGCTATTCTGGAAACACCATATATTTT.

This chain connects TRBV5-1 to TRBJ2-1; TRBD2 matches at 10 bases. The CDR3 extends over 16 amino acids. Trimming took 4 bases from V and 4 from J; bases not matched to a gene: 8. CDR1 and CDR2 from the germline V gene are SGHRS and YFSETQ. The CDR3 loop reads CASSRVAGGFYNEQFF. The DNA of the CDR3 is TGCGCCAGCAGCAGGGTAGCGGGAGGATTTTACAATGAGCAGTTCTTC.

V gene TRBV27 combines with J gene TRBJ2-5; 8 bases are shared with TRBD1. CDR3 length equals 19 residues. The germline CDR1 and CDR2 sequences are MNHEY and SMNVEV (reference sequence). With V trimmed by 4 bases and J by 2 bases, 18 bases remained unmatched. The CDR3 nucleotides read TGTGCCAGCAGTTCCACCTTCGGGACAGGACAAATCTATCAAGAGACCCAGTACTTC. The encoded protein is CASSSTFGTGQIYQETQYF.

This clonotype was recorded many times. The chain couples TRBV20-1 to TRBJ2-3; D gene ambiguous. The CDR3 contains 15 residues. CDR1 and CDR2 from the germline V gene are DFQATT and SNEGSKA (reference sequence). Trimming took 6 bases from V and 0 from J, leaving 16 bases between them. The CDR3 sequence is CSAIKLGLSTDTQYF. CDR3 in DNA: TGCAGTGCCATAAAATTGGGGTTGAGCACAGATACGCAGTATTTT.

This clonotype occurred many times. The J gene is TRBJ1-1, the V gene TRBV4-3, with D tentatively TRBD1 (6 bases). V lost 3 bases and J lost 7, with 18 bases in between. The germline CDR1 and CDR2 sequences are LGHNA and YSLEER. The CDR3 consists of 15 residues. The CDR3 protein is CASSQNREAYGEAFF. The CDR3 DNA follows: TGCGCCAGCAGCCAGAACAGGGAGGCGTACGGTGAAGCTTTCTTT.

This clonotype came up a few times. V and J are TRBV28 and TRBJ2-7; D gene ambiguous. The CDR3 is 15 residues long. CDR1 MDHEN and CDR2 SYDVKM come from the germline V gene. Trimming removed 2 bases at V and 8 bases at J, with 19 bases between. The CDR3 protein is CASSLIGPKAKKQYF. CDR3 DNA: TGTGCCAGCAGTTTAATCGGCCCCAAAGCTAAAAAGCAGTACTTC.

The rearrangement links TRBV20-1 to TRBJ1-4, with unresolved D. Germline CDR1 is DFQATT and CDR2 is SNEGSKA (reference sequence). Trimming pared 3 bases from V and 10 bases from J, leaving 15 bases between. The CDR3 sequence is 13 residues long. The CDR3 DNA reads TGCAGTGCTAGCTCCTCGGATCTAAGAAAACTGTTTTTT. It is translated as CSASSSDLRKLFF.

CDR3 region: CATSRVRTVEQFF. As DNA, the CDR3 is TGTGCCACCAGCAGAGTCAGGACGGTCGAGCAGTTCTTC. The chain couples TRBV15 to TRBJ2-1; no clear D. The V end lost 1 base, the J end lost 10 bases, and 11 bases lay between the germline ends. The CDR3 covers 13 residues. Germline CDR1 reads LNHNV; CDR2 reads YYDKDF (reference sequence).

V is TRBV9 and J is TRBJ2-7, with TRBD2 matching over 8 bases. J gave up 3 bases and V 4 bases, and 9 bases lay outside the gene matches. CDR3 length: 15 residues. CDR1 SGDLS and CDR2 YYNGEE come from the germline V gene. CDR3 region: CASSPGLGALYEQYF. DNA of the CDR3: TGTGCCAGCAGCCCGGGACTAGGGGCTCTCTACGAGCAGTACTTC.

The CDR3 nucleotides read TGCAGCGTCTCGCCTGTGAGGGGAGCCAGGTCGGGTTACGAGCAGTACTTC. Encoded protein: CSVSPVRGARSGYEQYF. The chain has TRBV29-1 and TRBJ2-7; D is perhaps TRBD1 or TRBD2 (5 bases each). V was trimmed by 6 bases and J by 4 bases, leaving 28 bases between them. CDR1 is SQVTM, CDR2 ANQGSEA, per germline. CDR3 length: 17 amino acids.

This clonotype appeared a few times. The chain recombines TRBV20-1 with TRBJ1-2; a possible D gene is TRBD1 (5 bases). The CDR3 covers 15 residues. Deletions cut 0 bases from V and 8 bases from J, with 19 bases between. Germline CDR1 DFQATT, CDR2 SNEGSKA (reference sequence). CDR3 loop: CSARDLETVKEGYTF. DNA for the CDR3: TGCAGTGCTAGAGATCTTGAGACAGTCAAGGAGGGCTACACCTTC.

This clonotype was seen a few times. The gene calls are TRBV28 and TRBJ2-1, with 11 bases fitting TRBD2. The CDR3 runs 14 residues. Germline CDR1 reads MDHEN; CDR2 reads SYDVKM. V gave up 8 bases and J gave up 7 bases; unmatched junction bases: 7. CDR3 in amino acids: CASRGASGRNEQFF. Written as DNA, the CDR3 is TGTGCCAGCCGCGGGGCTAGCGGGAGGAATGAGCAGTTCTTC.

The chain combines TRBV5-1 with TRBJ2-7; the D is unclear. Trimming cost V 0 bases and J 6 bases, with 7 bases left between them. This CDR3 has 12 residues. Germline V gene data show CDR1 as SGHRS and CDR2 as YFSETQ. CDR3 residues: CASSLVGREQYF. The CDR3 DNA follows: TGCGCCAGCAGCTTGGTAGGGCGCGAGCAGTACTTC.

The V gene is TRBV6-2 or TRBV6-3, the J gene TRBJ2-7; no firm D call. The CDR3 has 12 residues. The V end lost 7 bases, the J end lost 3 bases, and 10 bases lay between the germline ends. CDR1 is MNHEY, CDR2 SVGEGT, per germline. CDR3 coding DNA: TGTGCCAGCACTTCCGACCACTACGAGCAGTACTTC. It codes for CASTSDHYEQYF.

This clonotype has only a few counts. The rearrangement uses TRBV15 and TRBJ1-1; no reliable D call. With 0 bases removed from V and 1 base from J, the gap between germline ends came to 6 bases. Germline CDR1 and CDR2: LNHNV and YYDKDF (reference sequence). This CDR3 has 14 residues. The CDR3, as DNA: TGTGCCACCAGCAGAGAGTCTGGGAACACTGAAGCTTTCTTT. This sequence encodes CATSRESGNTEAFF.

The table lists this clonotype with many counts. V gene TRBV29-1 combines with J gene TRBJ1-2; TRBD1 matches 9 bases. Losses at the gene ends were 4 bases for V and 6 bases for J; bases not matched to a gene: 12. Germline values: CDR1 SQVTM, CDR2 ANQGSEA. This CDR3 has 15 amino acids. CDR3 in DNA: TGCAGCGTTGGAGGACAGGGGACTTTACGTCATGGCTACACCTTC. Amino acids: CSVGGQGTLRHGYTF.

This clonotype is medium-sized. The rearrangement uses TRBV7-2 and TRBJ1-2; D unclear. The V gene's germline CDR1 is SGHTA and CDR2 FQGNSA. The CDR3 loop spans 14 amino acids. The V end was cut by 1 base, the J end by 4 bases, with 10 bases between. Written as DNA, the CDR3 is TGTGCCAGCAGCTTAGGCCAGGTCGGCTATGGCTACACCTTC. This encodes CASSLGQVGYGYTF.

The chain is built from TRBV9 and TRBJ2-7; D possibly corresponds to TRBD2 (5 bases). This CDR3 has 14 residues. Looked up from germline, CDR1 is SGDLS and CDR2 is YYNGEE. V shed 4 bases and J shed 0 bases, with 11 bases lying between them. CDR3 coding DNA: TGTGCCAGCAGCTCCGGAGCGGACTCCTACGAGCAGTACTTC. As protein: CASSSGADSYEQYF.

V and J are TRBV27 and TRBJ2-1; 10 nucleotides match TRBD2. The CDR3 runs to 15 residues. Per germline, CDR1 MNHEY and CDR2 SMNVEV (reference sequence). V dropped 3 bases and J dropped 6; count of bases not matched to a gene: 5. Written as DNA, the CDR3 is TGTGCCAGCAGTTTCCGGACTAGCGGTTCCAATGAGCAGTTCTTC. Residues: CASSFRTSGSNEQFF.

The table lists this clonotype with many counts. The chain couples TRBV20-1 to TRBJ1-3; no clear D gene. V was trimmed by 7 bases and J by 1 base, leaving 11 bases between them. Germline-derived CDR1 and CDR2 are DFQATT and SNEGSKA (reference sequence). The CDR3 is made up of 13 amino acids. The CDR3 nucleotides are TGCAGTGGCCAGGAGGGTTCTGGAAACACCATATATTTT. This sequence encodes CSGQEGSGNTIYF.

This clonotype showed up just a few times. This chain links TRBV20-1 with TRBJ2-1, with D unresolved. CDR3 size: 13 residues. Germline CDR1 DFQATT, CDR2 SNEGSKA (reference sequence). Trimming shortened V by 6 bases and J by 0 bases, and 9 bases separated the two germline ends. The CDR3 DNA sequence: TGCAGTGCAAGCGAGAGCTCCTACAATGAGCAGTTCTTC. Its translation is CSASESSYNEQFF.

V and J are TRBV29-1 and TRBJ2-5; 10 bases line up with TRBD1. This CDR3 spans 16 amino acids. The germline V gene encodes CDR1 SQVTM and CDR2 ANQGSEA. V lost 6 bases, J lost 5 bases, and 15 bases stayed unmatched. CDR3 region: CSVYYPGQGPLETQYF. The CDR3 DNA follows: TGCAGCGTCTATTATCCGGGACAGGGGCCCTTGGAGACCCAGTACTTC.

Of note for this clonotype: The missing conserved phenylalanine or tryptophan at the end of this CDR3 makes a read error likely. The rearrangement uses TRBV19 and TRBJ2-1; 14 bases agree with TRBD2. The CDR3 runs 17 residues. Per germline, CDR1 LNHDA and CDR2 SQIVND (reference sequence). V dropped 5 bases and J dropped 4; count of bases not matched to a gene: 7. The CDR3 sequence: CASSARLAGGQYNEQFS. The CDR3 bases are TGTGCCAGTAGTGCACGACTAGCGGGAGGGCAGTACAATGAGCAGTTCTCC.

This clonotype was counted a few times. The chain carries TRBV20-1 and TRBJ1-4, with D uncertain. V was pared by 6 bases and J by 6 bases, with 14 bases between. CDR1 is DFQATT, CDR2 SNEGSKA, per germline (reference sequence). The CDR3 totals 13 residues. Written as DNA, the CDR3 is TGCAGTGCCCGGACGGATGGGGATGAAAAACTGTTTTTT. This sequence encodes CSARTDGDEKLFF.

This sequence joins TRBV4-3 and TRBJ2-3, with D perhaps TRBD1 or TRBD2 (6 bases each). This CDR3 spans 17 amino acids. V was pared by 1 base and J by 2 bases, with 16 bases between. The germline gives CDR1 LGHNA, CDR2 YSLEER. CDR3 coding DNA: TGCGCCAGCAGCCAAGTGGGGGCTAGCGAAAACACAGATACGCAGTATTTT. Protein sequence: CASSQVGASENTDTQYF.

This clonotype came up many times. The chain combines TRBV12-3 or TRBV12-4 with TRBJ2-4, with TRBD2 identical over 7 bases. Trimming at V came to 1 base and at J to 0 bases, leaving 3 bases not matched to a gene. CDR3 length: 16 residues. In DNA, the CDR3 is TGTGCCAGCAGTTTAGTTGGGGGGGTAGCCAAAAACATTCAGTACTTC. Its protein is CASSLVGGVAKNIQYF.